This T cell receptor beta chain appears in the sequencing data of a study of T cell repertoires in cytomegalovirus infection. Study at large: Selection of CMV epitopes for the study included recently identified HLA-C-restricted and well-studied HLA-B-restricted ones. Carrying CMV and the relevant HLA type showed in public TCR beta signatures.

In the case of this clonotype: Its antigen is unknown.

TCRdb processed the reads anew with MiXCR; each CDR3 protein has one entry. The sample lists fewer than 130,000 distinct CDR3 sequences; approximately 45% were seen once. Germline V lookup: CDR1 MDHEN, CDR2 SYDVKM. The CDR3 sequence is 18 residues long. J lost 4 bases, V lost 4 bases, and 14 bases had no gene match. Study findings and constraints: The ex vivo response showed dominance by HLA-C-restricted CMV-specific TCR beta clonotypes. Based on cumulative public TCR beta family frequency, carriers of CMV plus the relevant HLA were identified.

This sample comprised CD8+ T cells from cultured PBMCs, obtained from culture after CMV antigen stimulation. The TCR was taken from a human donor in good health (CMV status not recorded). Some clones in this sample may be carry-over from other donors' samples. The chain couples TRBV28 to TRBJ2-1; 9 bases map to TRBD2. The CDR3 DNA is TGTGCCAGCAGTTCTAAGGCGCGGGGGGGCCCATCTTACAATGAGCAGTTCTTC. Protein sequence: CASSSKARGGPSYNEQFF. Full variable domain (remainder filled in from reference TRBV28 and TRBJ2-1): DVKVTQSSRYLVKRTGEKVFLECVQDMDHENMFWYRQDPGLGLRLIYFSYDVKMKEKGDIPEGYSVSREKKERFSLILESASTNQTSMYLCASSSKARGGPSYNEQFFGPGTRLTVL.